Listed below are T cell receptor beta chains from one sample, sequenced in a study of blood T cells in healthy people across ages. TCRdb reanalysed the 5' RACE reads using MiXCR and keeps one entry per CDR3 protein. This sample has some 940,000 distinct CDR3 sequences; almost 30% occur once, and the top ten carry 10% to 13%. The same sample was also studied in work on T cells of mothers and their children.

Source material: blood. These receptors were taken from a woman aged 40 to 50 in good health. The CDR3 runs from the conserved cysteine through the conserved F or W. D genes are given only for firm matches. Expanded clones are given a class, and other clones once, few, many or no size at all.

>.|TRBD1|TRBV20-1|TRBJ2-3
TGCAGCCGGGACAGGGGAACAGATACGCAGTATTTT
CSRDRGTDTQYF
>few|.|TRBV14|TRBJ1-2
TGTGCCAGCAGCCAAGGCGGGAGATTTAACTATGGCTACACCTTC
CASSQGGRFNYGYTF
>few|.|TRBV19|TRBJ2-6
TGTGCCAGTAGTATGCAAGGCTCTGGGGCCAACGTCCTGACTTTC
CASSMQGSGANVLTF
>many|.|TRBV30|TRBJ2-1
TGTGCCTGGAGTCTCAGGGTCAATGAGCAGTTCTTC
CAWSLRVNEQFF
>.|.|TRBV24-1|TRBJ2-1
TGTGCCACCAGTGCCATTGGACGGGCCCCCTACAATGAGCAGTTCTTC
CATSAIGRAPYNEQFF
>many|TRBD2|TRBV4-2|TRBJ2-5
TGTGCCAGCAGCCAAGATGCCCTAGCGGGGGAGACCCAGTACTTC
CASSQDALAGETQYF
>many|TRBD2|TRBV7-8|TRBJ2-7
TGTGCCAGCAGCACCACTAGCGGGGGTTACGAGCAGTACTTC
CASSTTSGGYEQYF
>.|TRBD2|TRBV29-1|TRBJ2-7
TGCAGCGTTGCACGGACTAGCGGGAGCTACGAGCAGTACTTC
CSVARTSGSYEQYF
>.|TRBD1|TRBV5-1|TRBJ2-5
TGCGCCAGCAGCTGGACAGGCAGGAATGAGCAGTACTTC
CASSWTGRNEQYF
>many|.|TRBV20-1|TRBJ2-3
TGCAGTGCTAGGGTTACAGGCACAGATACGCAGTATTTT
CSARVTGTDTQYF
>.|.|TRBV12-3/TRBV12-4|TRBJ2-1
TGTGCCAGCCGGGGGTCTAGCTCCTACAATGAGCAGTTCTTC
CASRGSSSYNEQFF
>many|.|TRBV20-1|TRBJ2-7
TGCAGTGCTAGTAGCCCAGTAGGACCCTACGAGCAGTACTTC
CSASSPVGPYEQYF
>.|.|TRBV5-1|TRBJ2-3
TGCGCCAGCAGCTTGGAGGGGGGACGCGTAGATACGCAGTATTTT
CASSLEGGRVDTQYF
>few|.|TRBV28|TRBJ2-1
TGTGCCAGCAGTCAGCCCCTATCGACCCTCCAGGCTAAGGAGCAGTTCTTC
CASSQPLSTLQAKEQFF
>.|TRBD1|TRBV5-1|TRBJ2-7
TGCGCCAGCAGCTTGGCGGGACAGGGTAGGTACGAGCAGTACTTC
CASSLAGQGRYEQYF
>many|TRBD2|TRBV2|TRBJ2-1
TGTGCCAGCAGTGCCATAGCGGGGGGGCTCAATGAGCAGTTCTTC
CASSAIAGGLNEQFF
>.|.|TRBV7-2|TRBJ2-6
TGTGCCAGCAGCTTAAACTGGGGGAACTCTGGGGCCAACGTCCTGACTTTC
CASSLNWGNSGANVLTF
>once|TRBD2|TRBV20-1|TRBJ2-7
TGCAGTGCTAGCCCCACTAGCGGGACTTCCTACGAGCAGTACTTC
CSASPTSGTSYEQYF
>few|TRBD1|TRBV6-8|TRBJ1-5
TGTGCCAGCAACGAGACAGGGAGCCAGCCCCAGCATTTT
CASNETGSQPQHF
>.|.|TRBV20-1|TRBJ1-5
TGCAGTGCGCAAACAGGGAATCAGCCCCAGCATTTT
CSAQTGNQPQHF
>.|TRBD1|TRBV20-1|TRBJ2-1
TGCAGTGCAAAACAGGGGGCCCTTAGCTCCTACAATGAGCAGTTCTTC
CSAKQGALSSYNEQFF
>few|.|TRBV4-3|TRBJ1-2
TGCGTCAGCAGCCAGGTACAGGGAGCCAACTATGGCTACACCTTC
CVSSQVQGANYGYTF
>few|.|TRBV20-1|TRBJ1-2
TGCAGTGCTAGAGATCTCTTGCCCCACGGAGTTTACGGCTTC
CSARDLLPHGVYGF
>.|.|TRBV12-3/TRBV12-4|TRBJ2-7
TGCGCGACCGCCCAGGTCCCCTACGAGCAGTACTTC
CATAQVPYEQYF
>many|TRBD1|TRBV27|TRBJ2-7
TGTGCCAGCAGTCCAGACAGGGTCGAGCAGTACTTC
CASSPDRVEQYF
>many|.|TRBV28|TRBJ2-7
TGTGCCAGCAGCCTCGACAGGTATAACGAGCAGTACTTC
CASSLDRYNEQYF
>.|.|TRBV6-5|TRBJ1-1
TGTGCCAGTTCCCGGGACTATAACACTGAAGCTTTCTTT
CASSRDYNTEAFF
>many|.|TRBV6-2/TRBV6-3|TRBJ2-5
TGTGCCAGCAGCCCAGCGGATGAGACCCAGTACTTC
CASSPADETQYF
>.|.|TRBV7-8|TRBJ1-2
TGTGCCAGCAGCACTCCAGGGAGCAGGGGCTACACCTTC
CASSTPGSRGYTF
>few|.|TRBV7-6|TRBJ2-7
TGTGCCAGCAGCCCGGGGTTAAGGGACGAGCAGTACTTC
CASSPGLRDEQYF
>.|TRBD2|TRBV5-1|TRBJ2-2
TGCGCCAGCAGCCCGAGAGCGGGGGGGTTCACCGGGGAGCTGTTTTTT
CASSPRAGGFTGELFF
>.|.|TRBV7-2|TRBJ1-4
TGTGCCAGCAGCGAAGGGTCGACGCCGTTTCGGGGACTGTTTTTT
CASSEGSTPFRGLFF
>.|.|TRBV28|TRBJ1-6
TGTGCCGGCAGTTTTACTGGGAGGAGTTCACCCCTCCACTTT
CAGSFTGRSSPLHF
>.|.|TRBV4-1|TRBJ1-2
TGCGCCAGCAGCCCCCCCGCGGTCCTGGATAACTATGGCTACACCTTC
CASSPPAVLDNYGYTF
>few|TRBD1|TRBV28|TRBJ1-2
TGTGCCAGCACCAGGGACAGGCCGCGCCCGAGCTACACCTTC
CASTRDRPRPSYTF